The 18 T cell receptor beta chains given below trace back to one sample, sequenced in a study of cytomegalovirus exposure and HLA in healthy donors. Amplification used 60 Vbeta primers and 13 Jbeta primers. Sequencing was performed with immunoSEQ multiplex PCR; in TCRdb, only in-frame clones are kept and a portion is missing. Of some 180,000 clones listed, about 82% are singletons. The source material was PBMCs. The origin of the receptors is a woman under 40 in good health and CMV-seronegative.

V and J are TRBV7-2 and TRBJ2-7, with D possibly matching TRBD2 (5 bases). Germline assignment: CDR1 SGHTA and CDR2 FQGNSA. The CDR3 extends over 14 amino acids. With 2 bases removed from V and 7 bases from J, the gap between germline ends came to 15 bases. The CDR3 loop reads CASSLSLARDEQYF. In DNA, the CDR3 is TGTGCCAGCAGCTTATCCCTAGCTCGGGATGAGCAGTACTTC.

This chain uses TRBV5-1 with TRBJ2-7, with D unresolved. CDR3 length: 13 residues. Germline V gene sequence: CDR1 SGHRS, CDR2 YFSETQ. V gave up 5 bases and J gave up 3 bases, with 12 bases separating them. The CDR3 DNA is TGCGCCAGCAGAATTGTTACAGACTACGAGCAGTACTTC. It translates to CASRIVTDYEQYF.

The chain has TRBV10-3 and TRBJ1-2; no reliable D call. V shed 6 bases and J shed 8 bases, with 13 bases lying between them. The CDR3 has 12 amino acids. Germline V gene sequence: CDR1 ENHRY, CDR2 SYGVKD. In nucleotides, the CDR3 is TGTGCCATCAGGGCCGAGGGAGCCGGCTACACCTTC. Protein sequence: CAIRAEGAGYTF.

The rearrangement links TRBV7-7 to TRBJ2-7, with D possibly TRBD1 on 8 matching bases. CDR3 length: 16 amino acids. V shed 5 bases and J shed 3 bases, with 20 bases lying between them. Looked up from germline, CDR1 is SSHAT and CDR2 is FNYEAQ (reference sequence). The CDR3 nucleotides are TGTGCCAGCAGCCGAACAGGGGGGGGGAGAGGCTACGAGCAGTACTTC. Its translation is CASSRTGGGRGYEQYF.

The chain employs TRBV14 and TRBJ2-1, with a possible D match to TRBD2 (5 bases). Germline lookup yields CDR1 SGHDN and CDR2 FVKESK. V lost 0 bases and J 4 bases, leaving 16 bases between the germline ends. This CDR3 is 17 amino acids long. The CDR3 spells CASSQERVGVGYNEQFF. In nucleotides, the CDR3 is TGTGCCAGCAGCCAAGAAAGGGTCGGGGTTGGGTACAATGAGCAGTTCTTC. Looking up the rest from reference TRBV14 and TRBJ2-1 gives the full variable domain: EAGVTQFPSHSVIEKGQTVTLRCDPISGHDNLYWYRRVMGKEIKFLLHFVKESKQDESGMPNNRFLAERTGGTYSTLKVQPAELEDSGVYFCASSQERVGVGYNEQFFGPGTRLTVL.

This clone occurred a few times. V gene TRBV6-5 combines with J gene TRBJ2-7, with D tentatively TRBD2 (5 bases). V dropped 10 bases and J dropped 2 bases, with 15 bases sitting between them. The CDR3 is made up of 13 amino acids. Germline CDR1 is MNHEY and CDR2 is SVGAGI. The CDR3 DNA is TGTGCCACCTTCAGGAGGTTTCCCTACGAGCAGTACTTC. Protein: CATFRRFPYEQYF.

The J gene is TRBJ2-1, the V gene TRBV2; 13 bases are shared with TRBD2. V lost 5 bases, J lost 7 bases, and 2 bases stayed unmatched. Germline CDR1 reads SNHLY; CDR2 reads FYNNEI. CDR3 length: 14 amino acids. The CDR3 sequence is CASSRGLAGNEQFF. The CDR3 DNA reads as TGTGCCAGCAGTAGGGGACTAGCGGGAAATGAGCAGTTCTTC.

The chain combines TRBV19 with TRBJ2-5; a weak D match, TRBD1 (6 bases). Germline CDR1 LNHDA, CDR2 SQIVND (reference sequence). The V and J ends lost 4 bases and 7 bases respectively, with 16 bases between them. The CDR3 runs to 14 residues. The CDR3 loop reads CASSTGEMIVTQYF. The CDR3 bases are TGTGCCAGTAGTACAGGGGAAATGATTGTGACCCAGTACTTC.

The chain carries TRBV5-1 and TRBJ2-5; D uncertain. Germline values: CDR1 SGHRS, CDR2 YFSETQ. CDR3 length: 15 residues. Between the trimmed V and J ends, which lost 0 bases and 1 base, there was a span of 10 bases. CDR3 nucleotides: TGCGCCAGCAGCTTGGAGAGTACTATCCAAGAGACCCAGTACTTC. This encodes CASSLESTIQETQYF.

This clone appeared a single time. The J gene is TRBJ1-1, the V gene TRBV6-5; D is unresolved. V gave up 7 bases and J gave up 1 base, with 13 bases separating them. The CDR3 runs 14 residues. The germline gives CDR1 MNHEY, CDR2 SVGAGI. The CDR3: CASTPVSQNTEAFF. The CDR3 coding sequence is TGTGCCAGCACCCCCGTTAGCCAGAACACTGAAGCTTTCTTT.

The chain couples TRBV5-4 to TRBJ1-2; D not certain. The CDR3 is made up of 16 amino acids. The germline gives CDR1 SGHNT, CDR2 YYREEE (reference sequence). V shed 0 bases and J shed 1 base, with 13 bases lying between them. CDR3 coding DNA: TGTGCCAGCAGCTTGGCGGGGATGGGAGATAACTATGGCTACACCTTC. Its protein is CASSLAGMGDNYGYTF.

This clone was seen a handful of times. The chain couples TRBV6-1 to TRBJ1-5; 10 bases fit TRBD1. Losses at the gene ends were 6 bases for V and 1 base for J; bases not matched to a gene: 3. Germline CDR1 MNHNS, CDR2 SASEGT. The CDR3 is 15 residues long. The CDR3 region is CASSRTGGSNQPQHF. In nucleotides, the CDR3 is TGTGCCAGCAGCCGGACAGGGGGAAGCAATCAGCCCCAGCATTTT.

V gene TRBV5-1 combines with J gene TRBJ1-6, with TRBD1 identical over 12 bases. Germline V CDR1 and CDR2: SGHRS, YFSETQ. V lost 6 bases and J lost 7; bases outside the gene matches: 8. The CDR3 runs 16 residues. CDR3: CASNPGQGARNSPLHF. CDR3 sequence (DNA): TGCGCCAGCAACCCGGGACAGGGGGCGAGAAATTCACCCCTCCACTTT. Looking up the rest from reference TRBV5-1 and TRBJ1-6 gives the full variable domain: KAGVTQTPRYLIKTRGQQVTLSCSPISGHRSVSWYQQTPGQGLQFLFEYFSETQRNKGNFPGRFSGRQFSNSRSEMNVSTLELGDSALYLCASNPGQGARNSPLHFGNGTRLTVT.

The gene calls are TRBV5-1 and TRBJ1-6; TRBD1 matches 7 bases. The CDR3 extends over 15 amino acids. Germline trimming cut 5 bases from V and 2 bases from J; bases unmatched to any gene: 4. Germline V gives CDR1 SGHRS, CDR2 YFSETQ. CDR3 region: CASRRDSAYNSPLHF. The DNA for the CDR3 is TGCGCCAGCAGGCGGGACAGCGCCTATAATTCACCCCTCCACTTT. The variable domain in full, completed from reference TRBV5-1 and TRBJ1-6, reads KAGVTQTPRYLIKTRGQQVTLSCSPISGHRSVSWYQQTPGQGLQFLFEYFSETQRNKGNFPGRFSGRQFSNSRSEMNVSTLELGDSALYLCASRRDSAYNSPLHFGNGTRLTVT.

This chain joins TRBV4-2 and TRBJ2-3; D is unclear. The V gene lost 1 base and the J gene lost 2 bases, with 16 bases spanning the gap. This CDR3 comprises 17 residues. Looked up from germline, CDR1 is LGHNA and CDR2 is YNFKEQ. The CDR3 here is CASSQGSQALYTDTQYF. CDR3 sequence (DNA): TGTGCCAGCAGCCAAGGGTCTCAAGCGCTCTACACAGATACGCAGTATTTT.

DNA of the CDR3: TGTGCCAGCAGCGTGCGGGCGGGGGACTCCTACAATGAGCAGTTCTTC. Its translation: CASSVRAGDSYNEQFF. The chain links TRBV9 to TRBJ2-1, with 7 bases fitting TRBD2. Germline CDR1 reads SGDLS; CDR2 reads YYNGEE. The junction had 5 bases not matched to a gene; V was cut back by 2 bases and J by 0 bases. This CDR3 contains 16 residues.

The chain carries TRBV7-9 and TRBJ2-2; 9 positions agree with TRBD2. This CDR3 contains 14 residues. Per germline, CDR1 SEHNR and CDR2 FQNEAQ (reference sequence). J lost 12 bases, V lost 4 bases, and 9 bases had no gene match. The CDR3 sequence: CASSSASGTWKLFF. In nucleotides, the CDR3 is TGTGCCAGCAGCTCGGCTAGCGGGACCTGGAAGCTGTTTTTT.

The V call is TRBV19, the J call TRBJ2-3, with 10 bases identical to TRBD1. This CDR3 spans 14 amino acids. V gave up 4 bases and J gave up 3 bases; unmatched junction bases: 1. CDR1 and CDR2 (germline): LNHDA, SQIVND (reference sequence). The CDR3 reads CASSTGQGTDTQYF. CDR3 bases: TGTGCCAGTAGTACGGGACAGGGGACAGATACGCAGTATTTT.